Below are 29 T cell receptor beta chains sequenced from a single sample in a study of cytomegalovirus exposure and HLA in healthy donors. A multiplex PCR was run with 60 Vbeta primers and 13 Jbeta primers. The data were produced by immunoSEQ multiplex PCR, yet TCRdb's version contains in-frame clones alone and is incomplete. This sample has about 130,000 clones; roughly 75% occur once, and the top ten carry approximately 1.3%. What was sequenced was PBMCs. These receptors were obtained from a female donor in good health and CMV-seronegative.

The chain links TRBV6-1 to TRBJ2-5, with 8 bases aligning to TRBD1. The V segment lost 1 base and the J segment 7 bases; nucleotides outside the gene matches: 5. CDR3 size: 14 residues. Germline lookup yields CDR1 MNHNS and CDR2 SASEGT. The CDR3 spells CASSEGTGLGTQYF. CDR3 bases: TGTGCCAGCAGTGAAGGGACAGGGCTAGGGACCCAGTACTTC.

The rearrangement links TRBV5-1 to TRBJ2-7; 7 bases agree with TRBD2. This CDR3 contains 14 residues. Germline V lookup: CDR1 SGHRS, CDR2 YFSETQ. The junction had 4 bases not matched to a gene; V was cut back by 0 bases and J by 4 bases. The CDR3: CASSLEAGIYEQYF. DNA for the CDR3: TGCGCCAGCAGCTTGGAAGCGGGGATTTACGAGCAGTACTTC.

The chain is built from TRBV5-1 and TRBJ2-1; perhaps TRBD2 as D (5 bases). This CDR3 is built from 15 residues. Trimming took 2 bases from V and 9 from J, leaving 18 bases between them. The V gene's germline CDR1 is SGHRS and CDR2 YFSETQ. The CDR3 protein is CASSFRSGPRGEQFF. In nucleotides, the CDR3 is TGCGCCAGCAGCTTTAGGAGCGGCCCCCGGGGTGAGCAGTTCTTC. Drawing the rest from reference TRBV5-1 and TRBJ2-1, the complete variable domain is KAGVTQTPRYLIKTRGQQVTLSCSPISGHRSVSWYQQTPGQGLQFLFEYFSETQRNKGNFPGRFSGRQFSNSRSEMNVSTLELGDSALYLCASSFRSGPRGEQFFGPGTRLTVL.

V usage is TRBV28 and J usage is TRBJ2-3, with D possibly matching TRBD1 (7 bases). The V end lost 4 bases, the J end lost 3 bases, and 14 bases lay between the germline ends. The CDR3 contains 15 residues. Germline-derived CDR1 and CDR2 are MDHEN and SYDVKM. DNA of the CDR3: TGTGCCAGCAGTTCAGGGGGAGGAGCGACAGATACGCAGTATTTT. Its protein product is CASSSGGGATDTQYF.

The J gene is TRBJ1-2, the V gene TRBV7-9; D might be TRBD1 (6 bases). CDR1 and CDR2 (germline): SEHNR, FQNEAQ (reference sequence). This CDR3 has 18 residues. V gave up 4 bases and J gave up 0 bases, with 21 bases separating them. CDR3 nucleotide sequence: TGTGCCAGCAGCTCGGCCGGGACAACGGTAGGGGCTAACTATGGCTACACCTTC. This translates into CASSSAGTTVGANYGYTF.

The CDR3 region has the DNA TGTGCCAGCACCATTTACCGGGACCCAGGGGGGGAGACCCAGTACTTC. It is translated as CASTIYRDPGGETQYF. The chain uses TRBV2 and TRBJ2-5; D possibly corresponds to TRBD1 (7 bases). This CDR3 is 16 amino acids long. CDR1 is SNHLY, CDR2 FYNNEI, per germline. V lost 7 bases, J lost 5 bases, and 23 bases lay in between.

The V call is TRBV12-5, the J call TRBJ1-5; no reliable D call. V lost 7 bases to trimming and J lost 7 bases, with 11 bases between them. Germline CDR1 reads LGHNT; CDR2 reads FRNRAP. This CDR3 region has 12 residues. The CDR3 coding sequence is TGTGCTAGTGCCAGCGACGCCCAGCCCCAGCATTTT. It translates to CASASDAQPQHF.

This CDR3 is CASSPWTGNQPQHF. CDR3 DNA sequence: TGTGCCAGCAGTCCCTGGACAGGGAATCAGCCCCAGCATTTT. The chain uses TRBV28 and TRBJ1-5; 8 nucleotides align to TRBD1. CDR1 and CDR2 (germline): MDHEN, SYDVKM. Trimming at V came to 5 bases and at J to 4 bases, leaving 4 bases not matched to a gene. The CDR3 totals 14 residues.

The chain links TRBV7-3 to TRBJ2-1; 10 bases match TRBD2. The CDR3 has 14 residues. The germline CDR1 and CDR2 sequences are SGHTA and FQGTGA. V lost 6 bases and J lost 3; bases outside the gene matches: 2. For the CDR3, the DNA is TGTGCCAGCAGTGCTAGCGGGAGCTACAATGAGCAGTTCTTC. The encoded protein is CASSASGSYNEQFF. Together with reference TRBV7-3 and TRBJ2-1, the CDR3 gives the full variable domain: GAGVSQTPSNKVTEKGKYVELRCDPISGHTALYWYRQSLGQGPEFLIYFQGTGAADDSGLPNDRFFAVRPEGSVSTLKIQRTERGDSAVYLCASSASGSYNEQFFGPGTRLTVL.

This chain links TRBV1 with TRBJ2-7; TRBD1, the table's D call, lacks a check against the DNA. TRBV1 is shown as a pseudogene. This CDR3 region has 13 residues. CDR3 in DNA: TGCACCAGCAGCCGCCCCAAAGGAAGGGGGCTGTACTTC. Protein product: CTSSRPKGRGLYF.

Notes on this clone: Mismatch with germline at one junction end may stem from a read error. This chain uses TRBV7-9 with TRBJ1-1; 7 bases are a match to TRBD1. This CDR3 spans 14 amino acids. From germline, CDR1 is SEHNR and CDR2 FQNEAQ (reference sequence). CDR3 sequence: CSSIQNRDSTEAFF. In nucleotides, the CDR3 is TGTTCCAGCATCCAAAACAGGGACAGCACTGAAGCTTTCTTT.

The CDR3 coding sequence is TGTGCCAGTAGTGTTCAAGGGGGGAACACTGAAGCTTTCTTT. Translating it yields CASSVQGGNTEAFF. V is TRBV19 and J is TRBJ1-1; tentative D call: TRBD1 (6 bases). Germline V gives CDR1 LNHDA, CDR2 SQIVND (reference sequence). CDR3 length: 14 residues. The germline V and J ends were trimmed by 5 bases and 1 base, with 11 bases remaining between them. Full variable domain (rest looked up from reference TRBV19 and TRBJ1-1): DGGITQSPKYLFRKEGQNVTLSCEQNLNHDAMYWYRQDPGQGLRLIYYSQIVNDFQKGDIAEGYSVSREKKESFPLTVTSAQKNPTAFYLCASSVQGGNTEAFFGQGTRLTVV.

The CDR3 region is CASSPRTIGYNEQFF. The DNA of the CDR3 is TGTGCCAGCAGTCCTCGGACAATAGGGTACAATGAGCAGTTCTTC. The rearrangement links TRBV11-2 to TRBJ2-1, with D possibly being TRBD1 (5 bases). CDR3 length: 15 residues. V was cut by 6 bases and J by 4 bases, with 16 bases left in between. CDR1 and CDR2 from the germline V gene are SGHAT and FQNNGV.

The genes are TRBV5-4 and TRBJ2-3; 7 nucleotides match TRBD2. The CDR3 contains 16 residues. The germline gives CDR1 SGHNT, CDR2 YYREEE (reference sequence). V trimming: 3 bases; J trimming: 0 bases; junction bases outside the gene matches: 7. The CDR3 DNA sequence: TGTGCCAGCAGCTCAAATAGCGGGTTTAGCACAGATACGCAGTATTTT. It codes for CASSSNSGFSTDTQYF.

In DNA form, the CDR3 reads TGTGCCAGCAGCCCACTACCGGACACCGGGGAGCTGTTTTTT. It yields the protein CASSPLPDTGELFF. This chain connects TRBV9 to TRBJ2-2; D is unresolved. Trimming removed 4 bases at V and 3 bases at J, with 10 bases between. Germline assignment: CDR1 SGDLS and CDR2 YYNGEE. The CDR3 covers 14 residues.

The genes are TRBV19 and TRBJ2-5; tentative D call: TRBD1 (5 bases). The CDR3 extends over 16 amino acids. Germline V CDR1 and CDR2: LNHDA, SQIVND (reference sequence). V lost 5 bases and J 4 bases, leaving 20 bases between the germline ends. This CDR3 is CASSLGASWVGETQYF. The CDR3 DNA sequence: TGTGCCAGTAGTCTAGGGGCCTCCTGGGTAGGAGAGACCCAGTACTTC.

V and J are TRBV29-1 and TRBJ1-2; perhaps TRBD1 as D (5 bases). Germline loops: CDR1 SQVTM, CDR2 ANQGSEA. This CDR3 comprises 12 residues. The V and J ends lost 6 bases and 7 bases respectively, with 15 bases between them. Written as DNA, the CDR3 is TGCAGCGTGGAGGGGCGTGCGGGTGGCTACACCTTC. It is translated as CSVEGRAGGYTF.

This clone occurred once. The genes are TRBV6-5 and TRBJ2-3; D uncertain. Germline assignment: CDR1 MNHEY and CDR2 SVGAGI. The CDR3 has 13 amino acids. V was trimmed by 6 bases and J by 5 bases, leaving 12 bases between them. CDR3 sequence: CASSTMREDTQYF. The CDR3 DNA reads TGTGCCAGCAGCACCATGAGAGAAGATACGCAGTATTTT.

This clone was counted only a few times. This chain connects TRBV5-4 to TRBJ2-1; 8 nucleotides line up with TRBD2. J lost 6 bases, V lost 2 bases, and 7 bases had no gene match. Germline CDR1 and CDR2: SGHNT and YYREEE (reference sequence). CDR3 length equals 15 residues. The CDR3 nucleotides read TGTGCCAGCAGCTTCGACGGGGGGGCGATCAATGAGCAGTTCTTC. Translation: CASSFDGGAINEQFF.

The CDR3 DNA is TGTGCCAGCAGTGTAACTAGCGGGAGAGATGAGCAGTTCTTC. Translated, it gives CASSVTSGRDEQFF. The V and J genes are TRBV6-1 and TRBJ2-1; 11 bases are a match to TRBD2. Germline-derived CDR1 and CDR2 are MNHNS and SASEGT. The J segment lost 8 bases and the V segment lost 4 bases, leaving 4 bases of the junction unmatched. This CDR3 comprises 14 residues.

The chain couples TRBV2 to TRBJ2-7; D may be TRBD2 (6 bases). V shed 7 bases and J shed 2 bases, with 9 bases lying between them. The CDR3 covers 12 residues. Germline assignment: CDR1 SNHLY and CDR2 FYNNEI. CDR3 region: CASNERAYEQYF. As DNA, the CDR3 is TGTGCCAGCAATGAGCGGGCCTACGAGCAGTACTTC. The full variable domain, its missing parts supplied by reference TRBV2 and TRBJ2-7, is EPEVTQTPSHQVTQMGQEVILRCVPISNHLYFYWYRQILGQKVEFLVSFYNNEISEKSEIFDDQFSVERPDGSNFTLKIRSTKLEDSAMYFCASNERAYEQYFGPGTRLTVT.

This sequence joins TRBV15 and TRBJ2-7; 9 bases match TRBD1. The V gene end was trimmed by 3 bases and the J gene end by 4 bases; junction bases not matched to a gene: 1. CDR1 and CDR2 (germline): LNHNV, YYDKDF (reference sequence). CDR3 length: 13 amino acids. This chain's CDR3 is CATSRDRGYEQYF. The CDR3 DNA follows: TGTGCCACCAGCAGGGACAGGGGATACGAGCAGTACTTC. The full variable domain, completed using reference TRBV15 and TRBJ2-7, is DAMVIQNPRYQVTQFGKPVTLSCSQTLNHNVMYWYQQKSSQAPKLLFHYYDKDFNNEADTPDNFQSRRPNTSFCFLDIRSPGLGDTAMYLCATSRDRGYEQYFGPGTRLTVT.

The chain couples TRBV11-3 to TRBJ2-5, with D maybe TRBD2 (6 bases). The tail of the sequence fits TRBJ2-7 better, so the J call may be wrong. The CDR3 has 13 amino acids. Germline CDR1 reads SGHNT; CDR2 reads YENEEA. The CDR3 DNA is TGTGCCAGCAGCCCTAGCGCGTCCCACGAGCAGTACTTC. This gives the protein CASSPSASHEQYF.

J is TRBJ2-7 and V is TRBV9, with 8 bases identical to TRBD1. V was pared by 4 bases and J by 2 bases, with 14 bases of the junction left unmatched. CDR1 is SGDLS and CDR2 is YYNGEE in the germline V gene. The CDR3 covers 17 residues. CDR3 coding DNA: TGTGCCAGCAGCCCACGCACGGGACAGGTTCGCCCCTACGAGCAGTACTTC. Protein: CASSPRTGQVRPYEQYF.

The rearrangement uses TRBV5-1 and TRBJ2-3, with TRBD2 identical over 12 bases. The germline gives CDR1 SGHRS, CDR2 YFSETQ. V was pared by 1 base and J by 0 bases, with 3 bases of the junction left unmatched. The CDR3 sequence is 17 residues long. This CDR3 is CASSLTTSGRSTDTQYF. The DNA of the CDR3 is TGCGCCAGCAGCTTGACAACTAGCGGGAGGAGCACAGATACGCAGTATTTT.

V gene TRBV11-2 combines with J gene TRBJ2-2; 8 bases match TRBD1. The junction had 3 bases not matched to a gene; V was cut back by 5 bases and J by 1 base. This CDR3 is built from 15 residues. The germline CDR1 and CDR2 sequences are SGHAT and FQNNGV. Here the CDR3 DNA reads TGTGCCAGCAGCCCTGGACAGGGGAACACCGGGGAGCTGTTTTTT. This gives the protein CASSPGQGNTGELFF.

The chain carries TRBV19 and TRBJ1-2; D uncertain. CDR3 size: 13 residues. In germline, CDR1 is LNHDA, CDR2 SQIVND (reference sequence). The V end lost 10 bases, the J end lost 4 bases, and 16 bases lay between the germline ends. The CDR3 loop is CATRESVSYGYTF. In DNA, the CDR3 is TGTGCCACCCGGGAATCCGTAAGCTATGGCTACACCTTC. The full variable domain, completed using reference TRBV19 and TRBJ1-2, is DGGITQSPKYLFRKEGQNVTLSCEQNLNHDAMYWYRQDPGQGLRLIYYSQIVNDFQKGDIAEGYSVSREKKESFPLTVTSAQKNPTAFYLCATRESVSYGYTFGSGTRLTVV.

This chain connects TRBV5-8 to TRBJ2-7, with D hard to call. V lost 1 base and J lost 7, with 9 bases in between. In germline, CDR1 is SGHTS, CDR2 YDEGEE. The CDR3 consists of 12 residues. CDR3 protein: CASSLPGWEQYF. DNA for the CDR3: TGTGCCAGCAGCTTGCCAGGTTGGGAGCAGTACTTC. Full variable domain (rest looked up from reference TRBV5-8 and TRBJ2-7): EAGVTQSPTHLIKTRGQQATLRCSPISGHTSVYWYQQALGLGLQFLLWYDEGEERNRGNFPPRFSGRQFPNYSSELNVNALELEDSALYLCASSLPGWEQYFGPGTRLTVT.

V and J are TRBV19 and TRBJ1-4, with TRBD1 as a possible D gene (5 bases). CDR3 size: 14 residues. The ends were cut back, 6 bases at V and 3 bases at J, with 11 bases in the middle. Germline CDR1 and CDR2: LNHDA and SQIVND (reference sequence). CDR3 amino acids: CASSRVSPNEKLFF. In nucleotides, the CDR3 is TGTGCCAGTAGCAGGGTTTCCCCTAATGAAAAACTGTTTTTT.